Listed below are T cell receptor beta chains from one sample, sequenced in a study of shared clonotypes between healthy human individuals. Clones were read by immunoSEQ multiplex PCR, and TCRdb kept only the in-frame ones, dropping some. The data hold 2 million to 3 million clones, with around 90% observed a single time. The sequenced sample consisted of naive CD4+ T cells sorted from blood. These TCRs come from a man younger than 30 in good health. CDR3s include the opening cysteine and the closing phenylalanine or tryptophan. D genes are given only for firm matches. Clone size appears in some rows only: once, few, many, or a class for an expanded clone.

v_call	j_call	d_call	clone_size	cdr3_nt	cdr3_aa
TRBV28	TRBJ1-2	TRBD1	NA	TGTGCCACCACAGGGGCGAATGACTATGGCTACACCTTC	CATTGANDYGYTF
TRBV6-5	TRBJ1-1	NA	NA	TGTGCCACCCAGCGTACCACTGAAGCTTTCTTT	CATQRTTEAFF
TRBV5-6	TRBJ1-6	TRBD1	NA	TGTGCCAGCAGCTTGCTTCGAGGGGGCGGTAATTCACCCCTCCACTTT	CASSLLRGGGNSPLHF
TRBV10-3	TRBJ1-2	NA	NA	TGTGCCATCAGTGAGTCCGGGGGAACCAACTATGGCTACACCTTC	CAISESGGTNYGYTF
TRBV4-3	TRBJ2-1	TRBD2	NA	TGCGCCAGCAGCCAAGGGACTAGCTCCTACAATGAGCAGTTCTTC	CASSQGTSSYNEQFF
TRBV28	TRBJ1-2	TRBD1	once	TGTGCCAGCAGTTTACACGGCACAGGGGACTATGGCTACACCTTC	CASSLHGTGDYGYTF
TRBV6-5	TRBJ1-1	NA	NA	TGTGCCAGCAGTTCTACAGGTAACACTGAAGCTTTCTTT	CASSSTGNTEAFF
TRBV29-1	TRBJ1-1	NA	NA	TGCAGCGTGGATACAGTGACGAACACTGAAGCTTTCTTT	CSVDTVTNTEAFF
TRBV5-6	TRBJ2-7	NA	NA	TGTGCCAGCAGCTTGTATCAGGCCTCCTACGAGCAGTACTTC	CASSLYQASYEQYF
TRBV28	TRBJ2-1	NA	NA	TGTGCCAGCGCGAGCCCGGGACCCCCTGGCAATGAGCAGTTCTTC	CASASPGPPGNEQFF
TRBV5-4	TRBJ2-1	TRBD2	NA	TGTGCCAGCAGCTTGGCCGTAGGACTAGCGGCCGTCGGGCAGTTCTTC	CASSLAVGLAAVGQFF
TRBV7-2	TRBJ1-5	TRBD1	NA	TGTGCCAGCAGCTTGGGGCTGGACAGGGCCAATCAGCCCCAGCATTTT	CASSLGLDRANQPQHF
TRBV11-2	TRBJ2-3	NA	once	TGTGCCAGCAGCTTAAATCGAGGCACAGATACGCAGTATTTT	CASSLNRGTDTQYF
TRBV5-4	TRBJ1-3	NA	NA	TGTGCCAGCAGCTTATACTTGGGGGAAAAAGGAAACACCATATATTTT	CASSLYLGEKGNTIYF
TRBV5-6	TRBJ2-7	TRBD2	NA	TGTGCCAGCAGCCTTGGATTTAGCGGGTACGAGCAGTACTTC	CASSLGFSGYEQYF
TRBV10-2	TRBJ2-5	TRBD2	NA	TGCGCCAGCAGTGTTTCTAAGCGGGGGGGACAAGAGACCCAGTACTTC	CASSVSKRGGQETQYF
TRBV6-5	TRBJ1-2	TRBD1	NA	TGTGCCAGCAGAGCCGGGGACAGGCCCTTCTATGGCTACACCTTC	CASRAGDRPFYGYTF
TRBV28	TRBJ2-7	NA	NA	TGTGCCAGCAGTCCCCGGCTAGCGCCCATGAGGGAGCAGTACTTC	CASSPRLAPMREQYF
TRBV19	TRBJ1-3	NA	NA	TGTGCCAGTAGTACCCCTTCTGGCGGGGGGGTTACCGCGGGAAACACCATATATTTT	CASSTPSGGGVTAGNTIYF
TRBV11-2	TRBJ2-1	NA	NA	TGTGCCAGCAGCTTAGAGGGCAGCTACAATGAGCAGTTCTTC	CASSLEGSYNEQFF
TRBV7-7	TRBJ2-6	NA	NA	TGTGCTAGCAGCCCCGTCTCTGGGGCCAACGTCCTGACTTTC	CASSPVSGANVLTF
TRBV10-3	TRBJ2-1	NA	NA	TGTGCCATCAGTGAGCCCGGGAGAGCCAATGAGCAGTTCTTC	CAISEPGRANEQFF
TRBV11-3	TRBJ1-1	NA	few	TGTGCCAGCAGCTCAGGACAGAACACTGAAGCTTTCTTT	CASSSGQNTEAFF
TRBV11-2	TRBJ2-1	NA	NA	TGTGCCAGCAGCTTAGGCGAGCAGTTCTTC	CASSLGEQFF